A single sample gave rise to the 15 T cell receptor beta chains below, sequenced in a study of CD8 T cells in ankylosing spondylitis. TCRdb fed the 5' RACE reads into MiXCR, producing one record per CDR3 protein. The sample holds roughly 250,000 distinct CDR3 sequences, roughly a tenth seen once. Sequencing was performed on blood, either unsorted or a sorted T cell fraction (not recorded which). All receptors derive from a male donor with ankylosing spondylitis or in good health (not recorded which).

The table lists this clonotype with many counts. The V gene is TRBV5-1, the J gene TRBJ2-2; no firm D call. Germline V gene lookup returns CDR1 SGHRS and CDR2 YFSETQ. V lost 2 bases to trimming and J lost 1 base, with 6 bases between them. The CDR3 has 14 residues. CDR3 nucleotides: TGCGCCAGCAGCTTCTCGCAGAACACCGGGGAGCTGTTTTTT. Protein product: CASSFSQNTGELFF.

This clonotype has at least ten counts. The chain joins TRBV29-1 to TRBJ2-7; TRBD1 agrees at 8 bases. Germline V gives CDR1 SQVTM, CDR2 ANQGSEA. CDR3 size: 13 residues. J gave up 2 bases and V 4 bases, and 4 bases lay outside the gene matches. The CDR3: CSVAGQGAYEQYF. The CDR3, as DNA: TGCAGCGTTGCCGGACAGGGAGCCTACGAGCAGTACTTC.

The V call is TRBV14, the J call TRBJ2-7, with 8 bases identical to TRBD1. This CDR3 comprises 12 residues. The junction had 3 bases not matched to a gene; V was cut back by 8 bases and J by 3 bases. Germline V CDR1 and CDR2: SGHDN, FVKESK. The CDR3 nucleotides read TGTGCCAGCGGACAGGGTCTCTACGAGCAGTACTTC. Translation gives CASGQGLYEQYF.

The chain is built from TRBV7-2 and TRBJ2-7; D not resolved. The CDR3 is 15 amino acids. Per the germline V gene, CDR1 is SGHTA and CDR2 is FQGNSA. Trimming removed 0 bases from V and 5 bases from J, with 14 bases in between. The CDR3 loop is CASSLARQLPHEQYF. The DNA for the CDR3 is TGTGCCAGCAGCTTAGCCAGGCAACTCCCCCACGAGCAGTACTTC.

As regards this clonotype: A clone one base away is much larger, so this may be a read error. The chain uses TRBV12-3 or TRBV12-4 and TRBJ2-1, with D perhaps TRBD1 (5 bases). V lost 9 bases and J lost 6, with 24 bases in between. The CDR3 is 16 residues long. This CDR3 reads CASAPPTVGGSNEQFF. DNA for the CDR3: TGTGCCAGTGCACCGCCGACAGTGGGTGGAAGCAATGAGCAGTTCTTC.

The chain carries TRBV3-1 and TRBJ2-3; 8 nucleotides match TRBD1. The CDR3 spans 15 residues. Germline V gene sequence: CDR1 LGHDT, CDR2 YNNKEL (reference sequence). V was clipped by 3 bases and J by 1 base; unmatched bases: 3. This CDR3 reads CASSQTGEGTDTQYF. In DNA form, the CDR3 reads TGTGCCAGCAGCCAGACAGGGGAGGGCACAGATACGCAGTATTTT.

The chain recombines TRBV6-5 with TRBJ1-2; D possibly corresponds to TRBD1 (6 bases). The germline V gene encodes CDR1 MNHEY and CDR2 SVGAGI. The CDR3 sequence is 15 residues long. The ends were cut back, 2 bases at V and 2 bases at J, with 12 bases in the middle. The CDR3 is CASSYGGRPNYGYTF. As DNA, the CDR3 is TGTGCCAGCAGTTACGGGGGCCGACCGAACTATGGCTACACCTTC.

This clonotype was seen at least ten times. This rearrangement joins TRBV5-1 to TRBJ2-1, with no clear D. The CDR3 has 15 amino acids. Germline values: CDR1 SGHRS, CDR2 YFSETQ. V lost 6 bases and J lost 8, with 21 bases in between. DNA of the CDR3: TGCGCCAGCATGGGGTCGGTAGCAAGTGGCGATGAGCAGTTCTTC. Protein product: CASMGSVASGDEQFF.

This clonotype was seen ten or more times. The genes are TRBV27 and TRBJ2-7; D is possibly TRBD2 (7 bases). Germline V gene lookup returns CDR1 MNHEY and CDR2 SMNVEV (reference sequence). CDR3 length: 16 residues. Trimming shortened V by 5 bases and J by 3 bases, and 20 bases separated the two germline ends. The DNA of the CDR3 is TGTGCCAGCAGTATCGGCCCGGACAGCGGGGACTACGAGCAGTACTTC. This gives the protein CASSIGPDSGDYEQYF.

This clonotype occurred many times. The rearrangement uses TRBV6-5 and TRBJ2-1, with TRBD2 matching over 15 bases. CDR1 is MNHEY, CDR2 SVGAGI, per germline. This CDR3 spans 17 amino acids. J lost 8 bases, V lost 4 bases, and 9 bases had no gene match. The CDR3 is CASSLGLAGGRRDEQFF. The CDR3, as DNA: TGTGCCAGCAGTTTGGGACTAGCGGGAGGCCGGAGGGATGAGCAGTTCTTC.

This clonotype occurred many times. V gene TRBV9 combines with J gene TRBJ1-1; the match to TRBD1 covers 7 bases. The V gene end was trimmed by 0 bases and the J gene end by 2 bases; junction bases not matched to a gene: 4. This CDR3 is built from 15 residues. Germline V gene sequence: CDR1 SGDLS, CDR2 YYNGEE. The CDR3 reads CASSVGAGGNTEAFF. As DNA, the CDR3 is TGTGCCAGCAGCGTAGGGGCAGGGGGAAACACTGAAGCTTTCTTT.

The sample holds many counts of this clonotype. This chain links TRBV7-2 with TRBJ2-2; D is uncertain. The CDR3 extends over 13 amino acids. V dropped 1 base and J dropped 6 bases, with 6 bases sitting between them. The germline CDR1 and CDR2 sequences are SGHTA and FQGNSA. The CDR3 DNA reads as TGTGCCAGCAGCTTAGGATATGCCGGGGAGCTGTTTTTT. It specifies CASSLGYAGELFF. The variable domain in full, with the rest retrieved from reference TRBV7-2 and TRBJ2-2, is GAGVSQSPSNKVTEKGKDVELRCDPISGHTALYWYRQSLGQGLEFLIYFQGNSAPDKSGLPSDRFSAERTGGSVSTLTIQRTQQEDSAVYLCASSLGYAGELFFGEGSRLTVL.

The table lists this clonotype with many counts. The chain joins TRBV19 to TRBJ1-1, with D tentatively TRBD1 (5 bases). V gave up 7 bases and J gave up 4 bases, with 13 bases separating them. The germline CDR1 and CDR2 sequences are LNHDA and SQIVND (reference sequence). The CDR3 extends over 13 amino acids. The DNA of the CDR3 is TGTGCCAGTAACTCCCAGGGCACCACTGAAGCTTTCTTT. Its protein is CASNSQGTTEAFF.

This clonotype has a count of ten or more. The chain uses TRBV25-1 and TRBJ1-1; tentatively, D is TRBD1 (5 bases). Looked up from germline, CDR1 is MGHDK and CDR2 is SYGVNS. The CDR3 totals 14 residues. V lost 3 bases and J 5 bases, leaving 13 bases between the germline ends. CDR3 region: CASSEAGRGTEAFF. CDR3 bases: TGTGCCAGCAGTGAGGCAGGGAGAGGGACTGAAGCTTTCTTT.

The chain employs TRBV7-2 and TRBJ1-1; D may be TRBD1 (5 bases). Germline V gives CDR1 SGHTA, CDR2 FQGNSA. Between the trimmed V and J ends, which lost 4 bases and 5 bases, there was a span of 14 bases. The CDR3 is 14 residues long. The CDR3 sequence: CASSSGLIRTEAFF. DNA of the CDR3: TGTGCCAGCAGCTCGGGACTAATCAGAACTGAAGCTTTCTTT.